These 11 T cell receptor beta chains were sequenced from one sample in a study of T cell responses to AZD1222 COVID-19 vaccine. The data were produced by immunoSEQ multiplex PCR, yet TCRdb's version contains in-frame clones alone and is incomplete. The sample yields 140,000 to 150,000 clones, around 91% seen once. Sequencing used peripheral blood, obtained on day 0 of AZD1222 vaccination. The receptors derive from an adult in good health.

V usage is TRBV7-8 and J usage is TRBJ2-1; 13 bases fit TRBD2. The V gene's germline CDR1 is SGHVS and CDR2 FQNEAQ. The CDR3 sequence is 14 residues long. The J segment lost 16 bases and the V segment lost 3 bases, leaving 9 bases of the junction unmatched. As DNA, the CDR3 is TGTGCCAGCAGCTTTCTACCGGGACTAGCGGGATCATTCTTC. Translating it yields CASSFLPGLAGSFF.

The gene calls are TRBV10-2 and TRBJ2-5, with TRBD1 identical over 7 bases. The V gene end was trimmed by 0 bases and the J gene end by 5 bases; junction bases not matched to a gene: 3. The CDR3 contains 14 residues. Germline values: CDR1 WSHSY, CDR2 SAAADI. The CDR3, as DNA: TGCGCCAGCAGTGAGTCAGGGGGCCGGGAGACCCAGTACTTC. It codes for CASSESGGRETQYF.

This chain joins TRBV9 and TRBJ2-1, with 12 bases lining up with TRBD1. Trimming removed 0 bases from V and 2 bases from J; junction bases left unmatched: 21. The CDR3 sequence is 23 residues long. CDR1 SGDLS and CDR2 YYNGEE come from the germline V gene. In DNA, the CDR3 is TGTGCCAGCAGCGTAGGGATCCGGACAGGCGGGACAGGGGGCGGGAAAGCCTACAATGAGCAGTTCTTC. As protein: CASSVGIRTGGTGGGKAYNEQFF. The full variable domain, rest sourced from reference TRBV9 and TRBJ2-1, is DSGVTQTPKHLITATGQRVTLRCSPRSGDLSVYWYQQSLDQGLQFLIQYYNGEERAKGNILERFSAQQFPDLHSELNLSSLELGDSALYFCASSVGIRTGGTGGGKAYNEQFFGPGTRLTVL.

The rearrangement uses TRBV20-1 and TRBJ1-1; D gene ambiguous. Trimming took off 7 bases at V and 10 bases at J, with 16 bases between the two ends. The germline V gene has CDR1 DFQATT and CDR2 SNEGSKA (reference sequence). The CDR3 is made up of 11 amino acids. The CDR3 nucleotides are TGCAGTGTTGGGAGTCGTCGGTCAGCTTTCTTT. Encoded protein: CSVGSRRSAFF.

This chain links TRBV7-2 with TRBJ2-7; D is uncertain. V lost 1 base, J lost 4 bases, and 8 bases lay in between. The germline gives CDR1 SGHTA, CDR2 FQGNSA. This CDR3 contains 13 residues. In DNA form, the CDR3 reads TGTGCCAGCAGCTTAGAACTTGGGTACGAGCAGTACTTC. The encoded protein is CASSLELGYEQYF. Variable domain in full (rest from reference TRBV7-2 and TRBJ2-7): GAGVSQSPSNKVTEKGKDVELRCDPISGHTALYWYRQSLGQGLEFLIYFQGNSAPDKSGLPSDRFSAERTGGSVSTLTIQRTQQEDSAVYLCASSLELGYEQYFGPGTRLTVT.

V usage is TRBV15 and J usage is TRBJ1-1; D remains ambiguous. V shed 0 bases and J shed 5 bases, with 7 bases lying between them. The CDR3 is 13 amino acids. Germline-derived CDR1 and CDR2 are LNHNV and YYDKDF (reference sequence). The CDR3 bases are TGTGCCACCAGCAGAGACCCAGGAACTGAAGCTTTCTTT. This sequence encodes CATSRDPGTEAFF.

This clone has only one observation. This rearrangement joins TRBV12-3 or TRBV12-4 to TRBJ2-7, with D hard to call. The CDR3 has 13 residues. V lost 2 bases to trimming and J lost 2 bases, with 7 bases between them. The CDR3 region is CASSLSDAYEQYF. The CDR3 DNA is TGTGCCAGCAGTTTATCAGATGCCTACGAGCAGTACTTC.

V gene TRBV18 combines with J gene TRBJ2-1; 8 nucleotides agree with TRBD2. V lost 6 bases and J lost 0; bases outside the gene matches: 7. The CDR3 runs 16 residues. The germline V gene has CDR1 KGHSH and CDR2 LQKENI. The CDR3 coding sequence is TGTGCCAGCTCTCGCGAAGCGGGGGTCTCCTACAATGAGCAGTTCTTC. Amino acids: CASSREAGVSYNEQFF.

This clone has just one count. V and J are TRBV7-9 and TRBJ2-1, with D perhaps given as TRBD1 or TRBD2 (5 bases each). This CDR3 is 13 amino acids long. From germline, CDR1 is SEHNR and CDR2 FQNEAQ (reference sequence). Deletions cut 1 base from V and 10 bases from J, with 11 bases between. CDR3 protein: CASSLGGVGEQFF. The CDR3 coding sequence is TGTGCCAGCAGCTTAGGAGGGGTGGGCGAGCAGTTCTTC.

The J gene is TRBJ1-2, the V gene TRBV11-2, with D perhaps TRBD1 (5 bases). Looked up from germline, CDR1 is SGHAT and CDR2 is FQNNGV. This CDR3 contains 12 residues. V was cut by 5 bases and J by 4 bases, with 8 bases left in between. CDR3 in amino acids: CASSGDGYGYTF. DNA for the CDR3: TGTGCCAGCAGCGGGGACGGCTATGGCTACACCTTC.

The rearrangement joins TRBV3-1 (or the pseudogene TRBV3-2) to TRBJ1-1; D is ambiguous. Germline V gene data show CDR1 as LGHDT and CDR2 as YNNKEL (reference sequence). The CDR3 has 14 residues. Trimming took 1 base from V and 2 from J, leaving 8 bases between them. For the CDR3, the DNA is TGTGCCAGCAGCCAAGTTATAGTAAACACTGAAGCTTTCTTT. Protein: CASSQVIVNTEAFF.